This T cell receptor (beta chain) was captured by sequencing in a study of blood T cell repertoires in COVID-19. For the study at large: COVID-19 samples collected from the United States, Italy and Spain covered acute and convalescent phases. T cells, B-cell-depleted T cells, or PBMCs provided the cDNA or gDNA that served as material.

Authors' processing steps: Using reference gene primer amplification, nucleated cell counts were estimated. Generated by immunoSEQ multiplex PCR, the TCRdb table keeps only in-frame clones and is missing some. That table is the source of V, J and clone size, and D and trimming were worked out from the DNA. Altogether roughly 99,000 clones are present, about 93% being singletons, with the ten largest covering roughly 1.2%. The germline CDR1 and CDR2 sequences are MNHEY and SMNVEV (reference sequence). The CDR3 loop spans 13 amino acids. Of note for this clone: At one of its ends the junction is not consistent with the germline gene, which may arise from a read error.

V gene TRBV27 combines with J gene TRBJ1-1; no reliable D call. This TCR derives from a woman aged 25 to 39 with acute or convalescent COVID-19. The specimen sequenced was peripheral blood. CDR3 amino acids: CTSAQRGNTEAFF. Written as DNA, the CDR3 is TGTACCAGTGCCCAACGGGGAAACACTGAAGCTTTCTTT.